This TCR beta chain was sequenced in a study of T cell responses to AZD1222 COVID-19 vaccine. Background on the study: Investigators merged groups given second doses at roughly 4 or roughly 12 weeks.

Measured with immunoSEQ multiplex PCR; TCRdb has only the in-frame clones, and not every one. The sample lists roughly 150,000 clones, 70% to 90% occurring once. Findings of the study overall: Without day 14 samples, only post-peak T cell repertoires were studied. The breadth and depth of Spike-specific TCRs increased once two AZD1222 doses had been given. Clonal diversity may have been underestimated, and the donors were mostly white British, with more females than males.

The CDR3 runs 15 residues. A word on this clone: Its antigen is not identified.

The input for sequencing was peripheral blood, taken on day 0 of AZD1222 vaccination. This clonotype originated in an adult in good health. This sequence joins TRBV21-1 and TRBJ1-1; TRBD1, as called in the table, went unchecked against the DNA. TRBV21-1 is assigned pseudogene status. In nucleotides, the CDR3 is TGTGCCAGCAGCAAAGGGGTGGGGCGGAACACTGAAGCTTTCTTT. Encoded protein: CASSKGVGRNTEAFF.